What follows describes a single T cell receptor beta chain. This sample stems from a study of blood T cell repertoires in COVID-19. Study as a whole: In each case, the material was cDNA or gDNA derived from T cells, B-cell-depleted T cells, or PBMCs.

Data came from immunoSEQ multiplex PCR; TCRdb stores just in-frame clones and leaves some out. The repertoire holds around 100,000 clones, approximately 87% seen once, with more than 10% in the top ten. CDR1 and CDR2 from the germline V gene are LNHDA and SQIVND (reference sequence). This CDR3 is built from 15 residues. V was cut by 4 bases and J by 2 bases, with 14 bases left in between. The chain has TRBV19 and TRBJ1-2; weak D call: TRBD1 (5 bases). The origin of this receptor is a human donor in a cohort sampled during active COVID-19. The source material was peripheral blood. The CDR3 DNA sequence: TGTGCCAGTAGTAAAGAAGAGCCAGGGAACTATGGCTACACCTTC. It codes for CASSKEEPGNYGYTF.